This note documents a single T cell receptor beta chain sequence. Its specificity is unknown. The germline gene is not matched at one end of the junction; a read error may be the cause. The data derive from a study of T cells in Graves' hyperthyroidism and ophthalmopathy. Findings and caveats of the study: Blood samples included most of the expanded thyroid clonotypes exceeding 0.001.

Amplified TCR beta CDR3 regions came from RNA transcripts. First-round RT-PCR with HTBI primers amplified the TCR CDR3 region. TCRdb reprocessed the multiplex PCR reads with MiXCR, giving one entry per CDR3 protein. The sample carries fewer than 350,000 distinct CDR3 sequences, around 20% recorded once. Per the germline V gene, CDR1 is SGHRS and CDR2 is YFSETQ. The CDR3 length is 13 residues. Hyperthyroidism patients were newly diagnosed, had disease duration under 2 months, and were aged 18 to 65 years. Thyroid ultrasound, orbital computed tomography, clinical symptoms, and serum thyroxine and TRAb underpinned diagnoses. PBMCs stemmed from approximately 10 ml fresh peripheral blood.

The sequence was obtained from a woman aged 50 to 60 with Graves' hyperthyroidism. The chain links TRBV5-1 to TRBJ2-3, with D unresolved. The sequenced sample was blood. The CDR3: CASSPRISDTQYF. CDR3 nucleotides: TGTGCCAGCAGCCCCCGGATTTCAGATACGCAGTATTTT.